This T cell receptor beta chain was recovered during a study of the immune and genomic landscape of osteosarcoma. TCRdb's copy holds only in-frame clones and misses some; the assay was immunoSEQ multiplex PCR. The sample contains under 500 clones, more than 80% of which appear only once. V lost 6 bases, J lost 2 bases, and 6 bases stayed unmatched. The CDR3 runs to 15 residues. CDR1 is ENHRY, CDR2 SYGVKD, per germline. V gene TRBV10-3 combines with J gene TRBJ2-5; TRBD1 aligns across 10 bases. The material sequenced was tumor tissue from a local recurrence in the humerus. This receptor was taken from a woman under 30 with osteosarcoma. CDR3 in amino acids: CAIREGQGIQETQYF. CDR3 DNA sequence: TGTGCCATCAGGGAGGGACAGGGGATTCAAGAGACCCAGTACTTC.